This T cell receptor beta chain was identified during a study of blood T cell repertoires in COVID-19. V dropped 5 bases and J dropped 3; count of bases not matched to a gene: 4. CDR3 size: 12 residues. Per the germline V gene, CDR1 is SQVTM and CDR2 is ANQGSEA. Assay: immunoSEQ multiplex PCR; the TCRdb copy retains only in-frame clones and omits some. Of 300,000 to 350,000 clones in the sample, approximately 91% were seen once. The V gene is TRBV29-1, the J gene TRBJ2-7; 7 positions agree with TRBD1. The source of this sequence is a woman aged 25 to 39 who had been exposed to COVID-19. The sample was PBMCs or T cells enriched from blood (not recorded which). CDR3 region: CSVWAGGYEQYF. CDR3 bases: TGCAGCGTTTGGGCAGGGGGCTACGAGCAGTACTTC.